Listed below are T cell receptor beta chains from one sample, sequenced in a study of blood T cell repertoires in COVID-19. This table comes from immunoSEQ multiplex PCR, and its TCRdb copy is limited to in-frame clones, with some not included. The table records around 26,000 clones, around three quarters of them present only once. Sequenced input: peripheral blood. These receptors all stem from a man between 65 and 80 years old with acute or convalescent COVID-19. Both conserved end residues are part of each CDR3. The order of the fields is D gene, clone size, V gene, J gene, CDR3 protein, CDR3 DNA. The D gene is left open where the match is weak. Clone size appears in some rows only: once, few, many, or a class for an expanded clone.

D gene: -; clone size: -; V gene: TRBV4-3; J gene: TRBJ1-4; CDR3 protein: CASSQKLGAPSEKLFF; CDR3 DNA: TGCGCCAGCAGCCAAAAACTGGGAGCGCCCAGTGAAAAACTGTTTTTT
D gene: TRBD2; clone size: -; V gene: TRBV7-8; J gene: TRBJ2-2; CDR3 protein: CASSLRLAANTGELFF; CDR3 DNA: TGTGCCAGCAGCCTGAGACTAGCAGCGAACACCGGGGAGCTGTTTTTT
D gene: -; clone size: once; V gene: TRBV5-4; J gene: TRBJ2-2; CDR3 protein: CASSLKLDTGELFF; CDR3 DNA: TGTGCCAGCAGCTTAAAATTAGACACCGGGGAGCTGTTTTTT
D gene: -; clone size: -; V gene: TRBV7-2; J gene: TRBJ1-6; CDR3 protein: CASRLQGANSPLHF; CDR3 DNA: TGTGCCAGCCGCTTGCAGGGCGCTAATTCACCCCTCCACTTT
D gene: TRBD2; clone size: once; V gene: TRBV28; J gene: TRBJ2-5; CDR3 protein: CASRSSTSGRGETQYF; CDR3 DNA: TGTGCCAGCAGATCCTCTACTAGCGGGAGAGGGGAGACCCAGTACTTC
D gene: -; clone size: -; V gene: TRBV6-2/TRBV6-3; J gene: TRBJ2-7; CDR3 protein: CASSYSQRINYEQYF; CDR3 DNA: TGTGCCAGCAGTTATAGCCAGCGGATTAACTACGAGCAGTACTTC
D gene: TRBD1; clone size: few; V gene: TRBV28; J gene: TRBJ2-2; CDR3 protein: CASSTPGQRTGELFF; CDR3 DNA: TGTGCCAGCAGCACCCCGGGACAGCGCACCGGGGAGCTGTTTTTT
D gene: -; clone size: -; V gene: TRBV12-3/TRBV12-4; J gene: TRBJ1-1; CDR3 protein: CASSALLNTEAFF; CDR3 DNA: TGTGCCAGCAGTGCACTATTGAACACTGAAGCTTTCTTT
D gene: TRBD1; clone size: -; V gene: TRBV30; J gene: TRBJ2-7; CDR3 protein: CAWSATGQSYEQYF; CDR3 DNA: TGTGCCTGGAGTGCAACGGGACAGTCCTACGAGCAGTACTTC
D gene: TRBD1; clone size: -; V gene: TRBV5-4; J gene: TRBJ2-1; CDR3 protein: CASSLASTGVREQFF; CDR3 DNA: TGTGCCAGCAGCTTGGCTAGTACAGGGGTACGTGAGCAGTTCTTC
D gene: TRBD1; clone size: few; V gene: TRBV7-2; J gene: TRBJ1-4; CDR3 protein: CASSLSPTGSNEKLFF; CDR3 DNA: TGTGCCAGCAGCTTATCCCCGACAGGGAGTAATGAAAAACTGTTTTTT
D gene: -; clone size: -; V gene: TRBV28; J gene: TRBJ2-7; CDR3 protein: CASRTASYEQYF; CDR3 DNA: TGTGCCAGCAGGACAGCCTCCTACGAGCAGTACTTC
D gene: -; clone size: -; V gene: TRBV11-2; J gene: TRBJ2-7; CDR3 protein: CASSLVQSYEQYF; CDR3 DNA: TGTGCCAGCAGCTTAGTGCAGTCCTACGAGCAGTACTTC
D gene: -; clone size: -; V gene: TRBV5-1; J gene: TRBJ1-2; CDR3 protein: CASSLNRGGEGYTF; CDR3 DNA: TGCGCCAGCAGCTTGAATCGGGGGGGTGAAGGCTACACCTTC
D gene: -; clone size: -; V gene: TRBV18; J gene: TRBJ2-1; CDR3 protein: CASSPKSLVQGFYNEQFF; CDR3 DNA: TGTGCCAGCTCACCAAAATCCTTAGTACAGGGTTTCTACAATGAGCAGTTCTTC
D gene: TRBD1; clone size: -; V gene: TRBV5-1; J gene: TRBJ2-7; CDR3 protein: CASSQIPDRDGEQYF; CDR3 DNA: TGCGCCAGCAGCCAAATCCCGGACAGGGACGGCGAGCAGTACTTC
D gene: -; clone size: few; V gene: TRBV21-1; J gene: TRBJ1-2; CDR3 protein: CASSTRGRVGNYGYTF; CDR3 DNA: TGTGCCAGCAGCACCAGGGGGCGAGTGGGTAACTATGGCTACACCTTC
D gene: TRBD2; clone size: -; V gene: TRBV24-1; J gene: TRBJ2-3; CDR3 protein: CATSAGQRLAGEANTQYF; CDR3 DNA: TGTGCCACCAGCGCGGGACAGAGACTAGCGGGAGAAGCAAATACGCAGTATTTT
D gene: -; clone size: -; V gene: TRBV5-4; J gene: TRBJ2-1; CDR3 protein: CASSLDNGEAPPFF; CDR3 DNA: TGTGCCAGCAGCTTGGACAACGGGGAGGCTCCCCCGTTCTTC
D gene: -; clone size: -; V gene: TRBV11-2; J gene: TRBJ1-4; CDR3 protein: CASSLVLGSENEKLFF; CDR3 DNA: TGTGCCAGCAGCTTAGTTTTGGGTTCGGAGAACGAAAAACTGTTTTTT
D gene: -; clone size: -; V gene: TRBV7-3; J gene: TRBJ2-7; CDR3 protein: CASSLQGTATYEQYF; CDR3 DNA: TGTGCCAGCAGTCTCCAGGGGACGGCAACCTACGAGCAGTACTTC
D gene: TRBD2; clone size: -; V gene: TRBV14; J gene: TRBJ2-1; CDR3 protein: CASSQIAGLSDYNEQFF; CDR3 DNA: TGTGCCAGCAGCCAAATAGCGGGACTTAGCGATTACAATGAGCAGTTCTTC
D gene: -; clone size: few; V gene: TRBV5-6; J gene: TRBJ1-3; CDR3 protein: CASSGIRVSSGNTIYF; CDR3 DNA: TGTGCCAGCAGCGGGATCAGGGTCAGCTCTGGAAACACCATATATTTT
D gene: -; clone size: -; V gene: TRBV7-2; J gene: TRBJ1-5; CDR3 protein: CASSLGVAGRNNQPQHF; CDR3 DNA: TGTGCCAGCAGCTTAGGGGTGGCGGGACGGAACAATCAGCCCCAGCATTTT
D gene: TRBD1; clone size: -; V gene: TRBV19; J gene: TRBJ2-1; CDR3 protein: CASARDRGYNEQFF; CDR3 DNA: TGTGCCAGTGCACGGGACAGGGGCTACAATGAGCAGTTCTTC
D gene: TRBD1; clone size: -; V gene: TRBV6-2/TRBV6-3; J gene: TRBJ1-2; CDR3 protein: CASSSHRDRDGYTF; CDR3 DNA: TGTGCCAGCAGTTCCCACAGGGACAGGGATGGCTACACCTTC